The entry that follows covers one T cell receptor beta chain sequence. Profiled with immunoSEQ multiplex PCR; TCRdb holds only in-frame clones, not every one. The sample yields some 290,000 clones, around 86% seen once. V shed 1 base and J shed 7 bases, with 8 bases lying between them. CDR1 GTSNPN and CDR2 SVGIG come from the germline V gene (reference sequence). The CDR3 is made up of 13 amino acids. The entry originates in a study of blood T cell repertoires in COVID-19. The rearrangement joins TRBV30 to TRBJ1-6; D gene unclear. The material sequenced was peripheral blood. The receptor was derived from a man between 18 and 35 years old with active or convalescent COVID-19. The CDR3 loop reads CAWSADWNSPLHF. In DNA form, the CDR3 reads TGTGCCTGGAGTGCTGACTGGAATTCACCCCTCCACTTT. Complete variable domain (other parts from reference TRBV30 and TRBJ1-6): SQTIHQWPATLVQPVGSPLSLECTVEGTSNPNLYWYRQAAGRGLQLLFYSVGIGQISSEVPQNLSASRPQDRQFILSSKKLLLSDSGFYLCAWSADWNSPLHFGNGTRLTVT.